Included here is one T cell receptor beta chain sequence, with context. The data derive from a study of identical twins. The CDR3 is 12 amino acids. Germline CDR1 and CDR2: DFQATT and SNEGSKA (reference sequence). Trimming took 6 bases from V and 7 from J, leaving 10 bases between them. TCRdb independently ran MiXCR on the 5' RACE reads; one entry per CDR3 protein. This sample carries 550,000 to 700,000 distinct CDR3 sequences, over 20% of them seen once, and the ten largest clones take over 4%. The same specimen was also included in a second study, on T cells expressing NK-cell markers. That source notes: The TCR beta repertoires originated in sorted CD3+CD56+NKG2C+, CD3+CD56+NKG2C- and CD3+CD56-NKG2C+ T cells.

The V call is TRBV20-1, the J call TRBJ1-6; TRBD1 might be the D (6 bases). The clonotype originates from a woman aged 18-29 years in good health. Sequencing was performed on PBMCs. The CDR3 reads CSALDRNSPLHF. CDR3 DNA sequence: TGCAGTGCCCTTGACAGGAATTCACCCCTCCACTTT.